This T cell receptor (beta chain) appears in the sequencing data of a study of T cell repertoires in cytomegalovirus infection. Overall study: Public TCR beta signatures indicated both CMV infection and matching HLA type. General study findings and limits: CMV-specific TCR beta clonotypes restricted by HLA-C dominated the ex vivo response. Cumulative public TCR beta family frequency identified CMV carriers with the relevant HLA.

TCRdb reprocessed the reads with MiXCR, giving one entry per CDR3 protein. Of about 480,000 distinct CDR3 sequences listed, 30% to 40% are singletons. For this clonotype: What it binds is not known.

CDR1 is DFQATT, CDR2 SNEGSKA, per germline (reference sequence). This CDR3 is built from 14 residues. The V gene lost 8 bases and the J gene lost 2 bases, with 18 bases spanning the gap. The source was cultured PBMCs, collected from culture after CMV antigen stimulation. The chain couples TRBV20-1 to TRBJ2-5, with no clear D. This TCR came from a human donor in good health (CMV status not recorded). Some clones in this sample may be carry-over from other donors' samples. The chain's CDR3 is CSPKGGPRQETQYF. In nucleotides, the CDR3 is TGCAGTCCGAAGGGCGGACCTCGGCAAGAGACCCAGTACTTC.